This T cell receptor beta chain was sequenced for a study of blood T cell repertoires in COVID-19. Turning to the study itself: Samples taken during acute and convalescent COVID-19 were collected in the United States, Italy and Spain. Nucleic acid was either cDNA or gDNA, and it came from T cells, B-cell-depleted T cells, or PBMCs.

With 2 bases removed from V and 4 bases from J, the gap between germline ends came to 9 bases. The CDR3 length is 14 residues. The germline CDR1 and CDR2 sequences are SEHNR and FQNEAQ (reference sequence). Original analysis: The assay estimated nucleated cells by amplifying reference gene primers. The assay was immunoSEQ multiplex PCR, and TCRdb's table has in-frame clones only and misses some. Clone size and V and J calls were adopted from that table, with D and trimming inferred from the DNA. The top ten hold about 25% of the sample, which has under 55,000 clones, roughly 85% seen once. The receptor comes from a man between 65 and 85 years old with acute or convalescent COVID-19. The chain has TRBV7-9 and TRBJ1-3; D is unresolved. The material sequenced was peripheral blood. CDR3 amino acids: CASSLLREGNTIYF. The CDR3 DNA follows: TGTGCCAGCAGCTTACTGAGGGAGGGAAACACCATATATTTT.